This T cell receptor beta chain was profiled in a study of early T cells in non-severe SARS-CoV-2 infection (dated by TCRdb to the early 2020s). Turning to the overall study: Because TCR sequencing was done on bulk RNA from unsorted whole blood, the alpha and beta chains could not be paired. Results the study describes overall, beyond this receptor: VDJdb matching was skewed toward anti-spike CD8 responses, so virus-specific expansions were likely underestimated and private and CD4 specificities were missed.

The library relied on 5' RACE. The sequencing machine was a NextSeq 500. The TCR library protocol attached unique molecular identifiers to individual cDNA molecules to correct for sequencing error and PCR bias. TCR alpha and beta chains were both sequenced, and the abundances of alpha and beta sequences in each sample were closely correlated with each other. In the source study's methods: Decombinator V4 was used to annotate TCR sequences for V gene, J gene and CDR3. Expanded TCRs were defined as changing significantly between any two time points under a Poisson model with p below 0.0001. Abundances of TCRs were expressed as counts per million after normalisation to the total number of TCRs sequenced in each sample. TRAV1-2 paired with TRAJ12, TRAJ20 or TRAJ33 defined MAIT TCRs, while TRAV10 paired with TRAJ18 defined iNKT TCRs. VDJdb, accessed 1 November 2021, was searched for CMV, EBV and SARS-CoV-2 annotated TCRs, excluding TCRs annotated for multiple antigens. TCRdb applied fastp at Q25 and MiXCR to the public reads, then kept only in-frame beta chains. Rows with one shared CDR3 protein collapse into an entry with the most common genes and DNA. The V and J calls, along with clone size, are taken from TCRdb and not from the paper's own processing. Here the sample has about 55,000 distinct CDR3 sequences; just under 15% occur a single time. About 9.1% of the sample lies in the top ten.

To note about this clonotype: Its binding antigen is unknown. Base quality data are lacking; no much larger clone is found one base away.

The study was a case-control design nested within a healthcare worker cohort in London, UK, with weekly nasopharyngeal swab PCR tests and blood sampling. Healthcare workers were recruited between 23 and 31 March 2020, during the week of the UK lockdown, and were followed weekly for up to about 15 weeks. The CDR3 numbers 14 residues from cysteine through phenylalanine. Here the CDR3 DNA is all that survives: 42 bases in frame from base 1. The germline V gene provides CDR1 ENHRY and CDR2 SYGVKD. The trim is 3 bases for V and 3 bases for J, with a gap of 10 bases between the germline ends. The sample here was whole blood, taken at baseline. This receptor was taken from an adult who was a healthcare worker with PCR-confirmed SARS-CoV-2 infection or an uninfected control (not recorded which). The chain couples TRBV10-3 to TRBJ2-3; a tentative D match to TRBD1 spans 6 bases. The bases are TGTGCCATCAGTGAAGGACAGCTGACAGATACGCAGTATTTT. This translates into CAISEGQLTDTQYF.